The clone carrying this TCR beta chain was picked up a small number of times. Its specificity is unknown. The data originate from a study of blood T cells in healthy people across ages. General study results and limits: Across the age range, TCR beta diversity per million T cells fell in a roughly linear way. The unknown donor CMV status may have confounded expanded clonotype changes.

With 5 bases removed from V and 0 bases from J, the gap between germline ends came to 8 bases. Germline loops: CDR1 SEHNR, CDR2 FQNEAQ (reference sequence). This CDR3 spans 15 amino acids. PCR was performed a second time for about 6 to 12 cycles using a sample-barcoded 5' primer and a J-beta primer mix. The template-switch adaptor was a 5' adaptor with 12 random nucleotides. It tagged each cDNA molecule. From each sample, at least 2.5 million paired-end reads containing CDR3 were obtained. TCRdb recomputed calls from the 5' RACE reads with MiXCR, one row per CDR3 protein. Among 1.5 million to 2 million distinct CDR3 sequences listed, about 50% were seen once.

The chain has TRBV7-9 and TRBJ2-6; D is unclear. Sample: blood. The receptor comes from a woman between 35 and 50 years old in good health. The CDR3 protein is CASSASLSGANVLTF. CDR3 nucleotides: TGTGCCAGCAGCGCCAGCCTCTCTGGGGCCAACGTCCTGACTTTC.